The clone carrying this T cell receptor beta chain was picked up many times. Its specificity is unknown. As it was prepared, the TCRbeta library received unique molecular identifiers. One entry per CDR3 protein results from TCRdb running MiXCR on the PCR reads. Among some 48,000 distinct CDR3 sequences listed, approximately 6.1% were seen once. This entry belongs to a study of T-cell reconstitution after alpha-beta-depleted transplantation in children. Whole-study findings and limits: Two months or so post-transplant, alpha-beta T cells reportedly derived from several hundred expanded graft clones. When one year had passed after transplant, most T-cell counts and diversity came from newly produced T cells.

V lost 2 bases to trimming and J lost 0 bases, with 11 bases between them. The germline V gene has CDR1 SQVTM and CDR2 ANQGSEA. This CDR3 is built from 14 residues. This sequence originates from a female patient aged 2 to 10 who had a stem cell transplant for aplastic anemia, so the T cells may come from the graft donor. Source: PBMCs, mostly from graft donor cells, taken 60 days after TCRalphabeta/CD19-depleted stem cell transplant. This sequence joins TRBV29-1 and TRBJ2-7; D not certain. CDR3 DNA sequence: TGCAGCGTTGAATCCGTGGCCCCCTCCTACGAGCAGTACTTC. It yields the protein CSVESVAPSYEQYF.